This TCR beta chain was profiled in a study of blood T cell repertoires in COVID-19. On the study more broadly: Whether acute or convalescent, the COVID-19 samples came from the United States, Italy and Spain. T cells, B-cell-depleted T cells, or PBMCs supplied cDNA or gDNA.

The V gene's germline CDR1 is SEHNR and CDR2 FQNEAQ (reference sequence). The V and J ends lost 5 bases and 4 bases respectively, with 8 bases between them. The CDR3 extends over 12 amino acids. Original analysis: Reference gene primers were amplified, and this amplification served to estimate nucleated cell counts. This table comes from immunoSEQ multiplex PCR, and its TCRdb copy is limited to in-frame clones, with some not included. The V and J calls and clone size were taken over from that table, and D and trimming were inferred from the DNA. The table lists 130,000 or so clones, 85% to 90% of them singletons, with more than 2% in the top ten.

The sequence was obtained from an older man with active COVID-19. Sequencing was carried out using peripheral blood. The chain carries TRBV7-9 and TRBJ1-2; perhaps TRBD1 as D (6 bases). The CDR3 loop is CASSMDSYGYTF. The DNA of the CDR3 is TGTGCCAGCAGCATGGACAGCTATGGCTACACCTTC.